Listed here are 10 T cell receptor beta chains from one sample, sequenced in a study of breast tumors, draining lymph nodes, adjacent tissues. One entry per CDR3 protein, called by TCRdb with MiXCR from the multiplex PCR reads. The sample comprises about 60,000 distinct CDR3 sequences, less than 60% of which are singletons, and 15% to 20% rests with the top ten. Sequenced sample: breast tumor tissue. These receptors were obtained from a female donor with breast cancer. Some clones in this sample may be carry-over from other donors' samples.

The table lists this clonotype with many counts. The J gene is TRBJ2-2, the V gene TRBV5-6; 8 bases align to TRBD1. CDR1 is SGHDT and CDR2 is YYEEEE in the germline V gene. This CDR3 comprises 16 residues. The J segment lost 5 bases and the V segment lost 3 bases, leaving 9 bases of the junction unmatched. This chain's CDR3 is CASSSLTDRGTGELFF. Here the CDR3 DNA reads TGTGCCAGCAGCTCACTAACCGACAGGGGAACCGGGGAGCTGTTTTTT.

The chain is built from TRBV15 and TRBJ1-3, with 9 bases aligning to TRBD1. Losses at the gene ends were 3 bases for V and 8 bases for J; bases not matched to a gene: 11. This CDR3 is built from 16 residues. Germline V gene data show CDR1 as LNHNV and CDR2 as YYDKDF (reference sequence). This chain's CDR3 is CATSREGTGHGYTIYF. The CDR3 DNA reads TGTGCCACCAGCAGGGAGGGGACAGGGCATGGCTACACCATATATTTT.

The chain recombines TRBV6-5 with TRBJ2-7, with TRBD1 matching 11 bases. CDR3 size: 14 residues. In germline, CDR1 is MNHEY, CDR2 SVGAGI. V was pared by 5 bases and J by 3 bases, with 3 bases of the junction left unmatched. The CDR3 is CASSEGTGGYEQYF. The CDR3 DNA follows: TGTGCCAGCAGTGAAGGGACAGGGGGCTACGAGCAGTACTTC.

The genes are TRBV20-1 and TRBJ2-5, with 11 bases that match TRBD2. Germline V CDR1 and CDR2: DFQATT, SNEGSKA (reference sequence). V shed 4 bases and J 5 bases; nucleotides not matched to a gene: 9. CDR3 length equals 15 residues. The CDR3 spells CSANFLAGGAETQYF. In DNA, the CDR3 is TGCAGTGCTAACTTCCTAGCGGGAGGTGCGGAGACCCAGTACTTC.

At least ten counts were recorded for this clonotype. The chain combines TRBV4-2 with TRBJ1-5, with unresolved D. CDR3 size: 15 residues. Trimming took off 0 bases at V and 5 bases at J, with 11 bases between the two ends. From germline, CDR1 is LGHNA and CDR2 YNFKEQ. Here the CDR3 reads CASSQEGTLYQPQHF. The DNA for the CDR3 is TGTGCCAGCAGCCAAGAGGGTACTCTTTATCAGCCCCAGCATTTT.

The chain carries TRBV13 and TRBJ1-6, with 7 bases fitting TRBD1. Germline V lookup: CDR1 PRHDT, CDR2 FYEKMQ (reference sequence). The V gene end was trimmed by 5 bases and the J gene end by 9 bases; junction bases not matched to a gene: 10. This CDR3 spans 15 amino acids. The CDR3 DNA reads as TGTGCCAGCAGCCCACCTGGACAGGCGAGTTCACCCCTCCACTTT. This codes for CASSPPGQASSPLHF. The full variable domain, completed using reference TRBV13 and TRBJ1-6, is AAGVIQSPRHLIKEKRETATLKCYPIPRHDTVYWYQQGPGQDPQFLISFYEKMQSDKGSIPDRFSAQQFSDYHSELNMSSLELGDSALYFCASSPPGQASSPLHFGNGTRLTVT.

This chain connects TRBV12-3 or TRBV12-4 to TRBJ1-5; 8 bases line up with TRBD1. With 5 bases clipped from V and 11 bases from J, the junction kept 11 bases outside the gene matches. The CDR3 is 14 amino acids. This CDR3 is CASSAPGGLETQHF. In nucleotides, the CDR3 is TGTGCCAGCAGTGCACCAGGGGGCCTAGAGACCCAGCATTTT.

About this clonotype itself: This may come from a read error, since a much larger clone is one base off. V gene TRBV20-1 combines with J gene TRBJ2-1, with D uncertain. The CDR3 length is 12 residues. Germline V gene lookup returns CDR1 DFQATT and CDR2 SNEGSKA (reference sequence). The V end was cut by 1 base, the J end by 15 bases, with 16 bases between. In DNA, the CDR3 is TGCAGTGCTAGAGTACAGACACAACAGCCGTTCTTC. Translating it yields CSARVQTQQPFF.

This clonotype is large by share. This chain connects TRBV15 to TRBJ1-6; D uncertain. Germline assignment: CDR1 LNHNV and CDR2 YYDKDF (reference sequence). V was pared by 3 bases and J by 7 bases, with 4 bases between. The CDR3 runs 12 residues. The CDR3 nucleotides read TGTGCCACCAGCAGTGAAAATTCACCCCTCCACTTT. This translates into CATSSENSPLHF. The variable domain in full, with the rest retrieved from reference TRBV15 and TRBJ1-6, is DAMVIQNPRYQVTQFGKPVTLSCSQTLNHNVMYWYQQKSSQAPKLLFHYYDKDFNNEADTPDNFQSRRPNTSFCFLDIRSPGLGDTAMYLCATSSENSPLHFGNGTRLTVT.

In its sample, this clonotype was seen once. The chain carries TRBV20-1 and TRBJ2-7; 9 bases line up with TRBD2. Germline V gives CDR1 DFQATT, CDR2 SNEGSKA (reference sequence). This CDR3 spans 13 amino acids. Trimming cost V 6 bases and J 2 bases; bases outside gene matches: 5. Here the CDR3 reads CSALAGSTYEQYF. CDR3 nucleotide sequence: TGCAGTGCCCTAGCGGGGTCGACCTACGAGCAGTACTTC.